These 15 T cell receptor beta chains were all obtained from the same sample, sequenced in a study of Ad26.COV2.S vaccination and SARS-CoV-2 variants. Treatment in this sample: about 20 received Ad26.COV2.S at low or high dose, single or two shots; 5 received placebo; per-sample allocation not given. Material that was analyzed had been drawn on day 63 after the first vaccine or placebo injection. The method was immunoSEQ multiplex PCR; TCRdb's version includes in-frame clones alone and lacks a portion of them. The sample holds roughly 350,000 clones, approximately 86% seen once. Sample: peripheral blood, taken in a trial of Ad26.COV2.S vaccine versus placebo. These receptors came from a person aged 18-65 years who received the Ad26.COV2.S COVID-19 vaccine or a placebo.

This clone was recorded a few times. This same CDR3 is encoded by further DNA sequences in the sample. The chain couples TRBV30 to TRBJ1-6, with 7 bases that match TRBD1. CDR1 is GTSNPN, CDR2 SVGIG, per germline (reference sequence). This CDR3 region has 16 residues. After removal of 2 bases from V and 4 bases from J, the junction contained 8 bases not matched to a gene. The chain's CDR3 is CAWSFSGTAYNSPLHF. The CDR3 nucleotides read TGTGCCTGGAGTTTTTCCGGGACAGCTTATAATTCACCCCTCCACTTT.

V usage is TRBV10-3 and J usage is TRBJ1-5; D perhaps matches TRBD1 (5 bases). V lost 2 bases, J lost 3 bases, and 14 bases lay in between. CDR1 is ENHRY, CDR2 SYGVKD, per germline. The length of the CDR3 is 16 residues. CDR3 region: CAISEALQANNQPQHF. CDR3 bases: TGTGCCATCAGTGAGGCCCTACAGGCGAACAATCAGCCCCAGCATTTT.

The gene calls are TRBV5-1 and TRBJ2-3; 9 bases align to TRBD1. The ends lost 0 bases at V and 3 bases at J; junction bases unmatched: 2. Germline CDR1 and CDR2: SGHRS and YFSETQ. The length of the CDR3 is 15 residues. CDR3 coding DNA: TGCGCCAGCAGCTTGGTGGGACAGGGTACAGATACGCAGTATTTT. Translated, it gives CASSLVGQGTDTQYF.

The rearrangement uses TRBV7-9 and TRBJ2-2; D tentatively reads TRBD1 or TRBD2 (5 bases each). Germline CDR1 reads SEHNR; CDR2 reads FQNEAQ (reference sequence). V lost 7 bases, J lost 1 base, and 16 bases lay in between. The CDR3 is made up of 16 amino acids. The CDR3 DNA is TGTGCCAGCACCGACGAGATGGGGGAGAACACCGGGGAGCTGTTTTTT. Amino acids: CASTDEMGENTGELFF.

This sequence joins TRBV7-2 and TRBJ2-1, with D possibly matching TRBD1 (6 bases). V lost 4 bases and J lost 10, with 11 bases in between. CDR3 length equals 12 residues. Germline lookup yields CDR1 SGHTA and CDR2 FQGNSA. The CDR3 protein is CASSYRVREQFF. DNA of the CDR3: TGTGCCAGCAGCTACAGGGTCCGCGAGCAGTTCTTC.

The chain uses TRBV4-2 and TRBJ1-4; D is undetermined. V lost 0 bases to trimming and J lost 7 bases, with 12 bases between them. This CDR3 spans 15 amino acids. Per the germline V gene, CDR1 is LGHNA and CDR2 is YNFKEQ. CDR3 loop: CASSQDGGEGEKLFF. CDR3 bases: TGTGCCAGCAGCCAAGATGGTGGAGAGGGTGAAAAACTGTTTTTT.

The rearrangement uses TRBV20-1 and TRBJ2-7; D ambiguous. Trimming pared 4 bases from V and 4 bases from J, leaving 8 bases between. CDR1 DFQATT and CDR2 SNEGSKA come from the germline V gene (reference sequence). The length of the CDR3 is 11 residues. The CDR3 sequence: CSAKVGYEQYF. DNA for the CDR3: TGCAGTGCTAAAGTGGGGTACGAGCAGTACTTC.

J is TRBJ1-2 and V is TRBV9; 7 positions agree with TRBD1. Germline V gene sequence: CDR1 SGDLS, CDR2 YYNGEE. There are 13 residues in the CDR3. The trim removed 5 bases at V and 8 bases at J, leaving 9 bases unmatched. CDR3 sequence reads: CASSREQGVGYTF. CDR3 DNA sequence: TGTGCCAGCAGTAGGGAGCAGGGGGTGGGCTACACCTTC.

This clone came up a few times. Here the CDR3 DNA reads TGTGCCAGCAGCTTAAGGGGTACCCGCTCCTACGAGCAGTACTTC. This codes for CASSLRGTRSYEQYF. The chain carries TRBV11-2 and TRBJ2-7, with D possibly matching TRBD1 (5 bases). Germline V gives CDR1 SGHAT, CDR2 FQNNGV. Trimming left V 2 bases short and J 0 bases short, with 11 bases between. This CDR3 has 15 amino acids.

The rearrangement uses TRBV19 and TRBJ1-2; possible D gene TRBD1, 5 bases. Germline assignment: CDR1 LNHDA and CDR2 SQIVND (reference sequence). Trimming cost V 2 bases and J 8 bases, with 15 bases left between them. The CDR3 sequence is 14 residues long. DNA of the CDR3: TGTGCCAGTAGTATAAATCGAAGGGGTTCCGGCTACACCTTC. It specifies CASSINRRGSGYTF.

The chain recombines TRBV7-2 with TRBJ1-5; D is unresolved. The CDR3 loop spans 15 amino acids. Germline CDR1 reads SGHTA; CDR2 reads FQGNSA. V shed 0 bases and J shed 3 bases, with 9 bases lying between them. The CDR3 sequence: CASSLAPSPNQPQHF. CDR3 DNA sequence: TGTGCCAGCAGCTTAGCCCCTTCCCCCAATCAGCCCCAGCATTTT. The full variable domain, rest sourced from reference TRBV7-2 and TRBJ1-5, is GAGVSQSPSNKVTEKGKDVELRCDPISGHTALYWYRQSLGQGLEFLIYFQGNSAPDKSGLPSDRFSAERTGGSVSTLTIQRTQQEDSAVYLCASSLAPSPNQPQHFGDGTRLSIL.

The chain couples TRBV7-2 to TRBJ1-1; 7 nucleotides align to TRBD1. With 5 bases clipped from V and 5 bases from J, the junction kept 14 bases outside the gene matches. Germline loops: CDR1 SGHTA, CDR2 FQGNSA. This CDR3 comprises 16 residues. The CDR3 here is CASSVTGAARRTEAFF. CDR3 DNA: TGTGCCAGCAGCGTCACAGGGGCCGCCAGGCGAACTGAAGCTTTCTTT. Drawing the rest from reference TRBV7-2 and TRBJ1-1, the complete variable domain is GAGVSQSPSNKVTEKGKDVELRCDPISGHTALYWYRQSLGQGLEFLIYFQGNSAPDKSGLPSDRFSAERTGGSVSTLTIQRTQQEDSAVYLCASSVTGAARRTEAFFGQGTRLTVV.

The CDR3 reads CASSQDSTTNEKLFF. The CDR3 DNA sequence: TGTGCCAGCAGCCAAGATTCTACAACTAATGAAAAACTGTTTTTT. The chain combines TRBV3-1 (or the pseudogene TRBV3-2) with TRBJ1-4; D gene unclear. This CDR3 has 15 residues. Trimming left V 0 bases short and J 0 bases short, with 5 bases between. CDR1 and CDR2 from the germline V gene are LGHDT and YNNKEL (reference sequence).

This chain joins TRBV6-2 or TRBV6-3 and TRBJ2-7; D is undetermined. Between the trimmed V and J ends, which lost 2 bases and 2 bases, there was a span of 7 bases. The CDR3 extends over 13 amino acids. Germline V gene sequence: CDR1 MNHEY, CDR2 SVGEGT. CDR3 in amino acids: CASSYDGAYEQYF. The CDR3 DNA reads TGTGCCAGCAGTTACGACGGAGCCTACGAGCAGTACTTC.

This clone was seen a handful of times. V is TRBV12-2 and J is TRBJ2-7. TRBV12-2 is recorded as a pseudogene. This CDR3 contains 14 residues. CDR3 amino acids: CASRFPGPSYEQYF. The DNA of the CDR3 is TGTGCAAGTCGCTTCCCCGGACCGTCCTACGAGCAGTACTTC.